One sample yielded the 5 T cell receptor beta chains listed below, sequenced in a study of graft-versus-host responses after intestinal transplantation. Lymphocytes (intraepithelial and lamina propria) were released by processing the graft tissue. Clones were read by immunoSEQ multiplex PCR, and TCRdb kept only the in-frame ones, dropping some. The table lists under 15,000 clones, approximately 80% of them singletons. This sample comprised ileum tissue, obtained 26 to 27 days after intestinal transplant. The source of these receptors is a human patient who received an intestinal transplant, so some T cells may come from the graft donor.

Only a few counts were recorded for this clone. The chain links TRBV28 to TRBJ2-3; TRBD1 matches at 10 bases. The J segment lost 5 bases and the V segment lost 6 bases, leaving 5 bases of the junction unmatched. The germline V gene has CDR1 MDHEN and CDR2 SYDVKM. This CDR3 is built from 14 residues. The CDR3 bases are TGTGCCAGCAGCCGGGACAGGGGTAAAGATACGCAGTATTTT. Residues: CASSRDRGKDTQYF.

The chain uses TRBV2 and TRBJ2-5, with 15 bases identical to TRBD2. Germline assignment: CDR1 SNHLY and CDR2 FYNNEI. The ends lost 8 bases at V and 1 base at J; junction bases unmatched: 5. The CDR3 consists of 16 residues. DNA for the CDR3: TGTGCCAGCTCGGGACTAGCGGGGGGAGTCCAAGAGACCCAGTACTTC. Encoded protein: CASSGLAGGVQETQYF.

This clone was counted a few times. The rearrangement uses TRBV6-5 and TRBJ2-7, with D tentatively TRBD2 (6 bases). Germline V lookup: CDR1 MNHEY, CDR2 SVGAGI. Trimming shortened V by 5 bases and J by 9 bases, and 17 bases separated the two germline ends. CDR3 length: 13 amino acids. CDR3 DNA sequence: TGTGCCAGCAGTGAACGGGACTCCCTCAGGCAGTACGTC. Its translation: CASSERDSLRQYV.

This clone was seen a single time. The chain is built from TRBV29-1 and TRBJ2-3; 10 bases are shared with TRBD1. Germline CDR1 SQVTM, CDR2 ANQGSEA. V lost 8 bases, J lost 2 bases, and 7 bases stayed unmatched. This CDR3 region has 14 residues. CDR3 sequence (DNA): TGCAGCATCTCCGGGACAGGGGTCACAGATACGCAGTATTTT. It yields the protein CSISGTGVTDTQYF.

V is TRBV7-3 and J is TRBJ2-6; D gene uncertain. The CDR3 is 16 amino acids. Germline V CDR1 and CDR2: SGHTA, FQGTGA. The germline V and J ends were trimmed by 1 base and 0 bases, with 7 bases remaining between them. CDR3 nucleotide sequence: TGTGCCAGCAGCTTAAACTCAGGCTCTGGGGCCAACGTCCTGACTTTC. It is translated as CASSLNSGSGANVLTF.